The 15 T cell receptor beta chains in this list originate from one sample, sequenced in a study of CD8+ T cells in alopecia areata. RNA was extracted and reverse transcribed into cDNA as the sequencing template. The repertoire was sequenced with immunoSEQ multiplex PCR; TCRdb's copy has only in-frame clones and lacks some. The data show approximately 210,000 clones, with roughly 60% seen just once and around 0.92% held by the top ten. Treatment specified: oral pan-JAK inhibitor, 5-10 mg twice daily. The source was CD4+ T cells sorted from blood, collected at week 24, from a patient treated with tofacitinib. These receptor sequences come from a human donor with alopecia areata.

The rearrangement uses TRBV6-6 and TRBJ2-5; TRBD1 aligns across 7 bases. The CDR3 has 13 amino acids. Germline CDR1 and CDR2: MNHNY and SVGAGI (reference sequence). V lost 7 bases and J lost 7; bases outside the gene matches: 9. As DNA, the CDR3 is TGTGCCAGCATCTCTGGGACAGAGGGGACCCAGTACTTC. It specifies CASISGTEGTQYF.

This sequence joins TRBV30 and TRBJ2-3; D gene ambiguous. The CDR3 has 13 residues. Trimming removed 4 bases at V and 5 bases at J, with 13 bases between. Germline values: CDR1 GTSNPN, CDR2 SVGIG (reference sequence). The CDR3 sequence is CAWNLAIGDTQYF. In nucleotides, the CDR3 is TGTGCCTGGAACCTGGCAATCGGAGATACGCAGTATTTT.

This clone was found once. The rearrangement uses TRBV27 and TRBJ1-2, with 7 bases aligning to TRBD1. V dropped 6 bases and J dropped 3; count of bases not matched to a gene: 7. The CDR3 totals 14 residues. Germline CDR1 and CDR2: MNHEY and SMNVEV (reference sequence). The DNA for the CDR3 is TGTGCCAGCAGCTCGACAGGGAGAGACTATGGCTACACCTTC. This encodes CASSSTGRDYGYTF.

This rearrangement joins TRBV30 to TRBJ1-5, with 7 bases that match TRBD1. The length of the CDR3 is 14 residues. Trimming at V came to 1 base and at J to 4 bases, leaving 4 bases not matched to a gene. CDR1 and CDR2 (germline): GTSNPN, SVGIG (reference sequence). The DNA of the CDR3 is TGTGCCTGGAGTGCGGGACAGCTTAATCAGCCCCAGCATTTT. It is translated as CAWSAGQLNQPQHF.

This clone has a handful of counts. The chain employs TRBV19 and TRBJ2-3, with TRBD1 as a possible D gene (5 bases). The CDR3 runs 14 residues. The germline V and J ends were trimmed by 8 bases and 3 bases, with 15 bases remaining between them. Germline-derived CDR1 and CDR2 are LNHDA and SQIVND (reference sequence). The CDR3 DNA is TGTGCCAGTCGTGACAGCAAGTGGACAGATACGCAGTATTTT. Protein sequence: CASRDSKWTDTQYF.

The rearrangement links TRBV30 to TRBJ1-2; unclear D gene. The CDR3 covers 10 residues. The germline CDR1 and CDR2 sequences are GTSNPN and SVGIG (reference sequence). The chain's CDR3 is CAGRGYGYTF. DNA for the CDR3: TGTGCTGGTCGGGGTTATGGCTACACCTTC. Complete variable domain (other parts from reference TRBV30 and TRBJ1-2): SQTIHQWPATLVQPVGSPLSLECTVEGTSNPNLYWYRQAAGRGLQLLFYSVGIGQISSEVPQNLSASRPQDRQFILSSKKLLLSDSGFYLCAGRGYGYTFGSGTRLTVV.

The J gene is TRBJ2-3, the V gene TRBV7-3; weak D call: TRBD2 (7 bases). Trimming stripped 5 bases from V and 4 bases from J, with 16 bases between. Germline-derived CDR1 and CDR2 are SGHTA and FQGTGA. There are 15 residues in the CDR3. The CDR3 loop is CASSPGGPSPDTQYF. The CDR3 DNA sequence: TGTGCCAGCAGCCCGGGGGGCCCTAGCCCAGATACGCAGTATTTT.

This clone appeared a few times. The chain combines TRBV6-6 with TRBJ1-2; 7 nucleotides agree with TRBD1. V dropped 5 bases and J dropped 4; count of bases not matched to a gene: 10. Germline-derived CDR1 and CDR2 are MNHNY and SVGAGI (reference sequence). CDR3 size: 15 residues. Here the CDR3 DNA reads TGTGCCAGCAGTGCCGGAGGGGGCCCTGTCTATGGCTACACCTTC. Translation: CASSAGGGPVYGYTF.

The chain joins TRBV11-2 to TRBJ1-6; D is uncertain. Per the germline V gene, CDR1 is SGHAT and CDR2 is FQNNGV. This CDR3 has 13 residues. The ends were cut back, 11 bases at V and 5 bases at J, with 13 bases in the middle. The DNA for the CDR3 is TGTGCCGCGGGCAGCCGGGATAATTCACCCCTCCACTTT. This sequence encodes CAAGSRDNSPLHF.

The V gene is TRBV2, the J gene TRBJ2-3; possibly TRBD2 for D (6 bases). Germline CDR1 and CDR2: SNHLY and FYNNEI. The length of the CDR3 is 14 residues. V lost 8 bases and J 3 bases, leaving 15 bases between the germline ends. The CDR3 sequence: CASGGAGITDTQYF. The CDR3 DNA is TGTGCCAGCGGAGGGGCCGGTATTACAGATACGCAGTATTTT.

The V gene is TRBV7-3, the J gene TRBJ2-7; 7 bases align to TRBD1. The trim removed 3 bases at V and 5 bases at J, leaving 4 bases unmatched. The CDR3 loop spans 13 amino acids. Looked up from germline, CDR1 is SGHTA and CDR2 is FQGTGA. In nucleotides, the CDR3 is TGTGCCAGCAGCTTTGACAGGGTCAACGAGCAGTACTTC. Translation gives CASSFDRVNEQYF.

V is TRBV27 and J is TRBJ1-2, with 10 bases fitting TRBD1. Germline V lookup: CDR1 MNHEY, CDR2 SMNVEV (reference sequence). Trimming took 3 bases from V and 4 from J; bases not matched to a gene: 8. The CDR3 spans 16 residues. CDR3 DNA sequence: TGTGCCAGCAGTTTCCGTAAGGACAGGGGGATCTATGGCTACACCTTC. Its protein is CASSFRKDRGIYGYTF.

This sequence joins TRBV7-2 and TRBJ1-2; D remains unclear. Germline values: CDR1 SGHTA, CDR2 FQGNSA. This CDR3 is 14 amino acids long. V lost 6 bases and J lost 0, with 11 bases in between. Written as DNA, the CDR3 is TGTGCCAGCAGGGCGGCCGGCGCTAACTATGGCTACACCTTC. It is translated as CASRAAGANYGYTF.

This clone has a handful of counts. This chain joins TRBV5-4 and TRBJ2-7, with D possibly TRBD2 on 6 matching bases. This CDR3 is 14 amino acids long. Trimming cost V 4 bases and J 2 bases, with 13 bases left between them. Germline loops: CDR1 SGHNT, CDR2 YYREEE (reference sequence). The CDR3 region has the DNA TGTGCCAGCAGCACGGGACTCGAAACCTACGAGCAGTACTTC. The encoded protein is CASSTGLETYEQYF. Looking up the rest from reference TRBV5-4 and TRBJ2-7 gives the full variable domain: ETGVTQSPTHLIKTRGQQVTLRCSSQSGHNTVSWYQQALGQGPQFIFQYYREEENGRGNFPPRFSGLQFPNYSSELNVNALELDDSALYLCASSTGLETYEQYFGPGTRLTVT.

The chain has TRBV15 and TRBJ2-7, with D possibly matching TRBD1 (6 bases). The ends were cut back, 3 bases at V and 5 bases at J, with 23 bases in the middle. The CDR3 sequence is 17 residues long. The V gene's germline CDR1 is LNHNV and CDR2 YYDKDF (reference sequence). CDR3 in amino acids: CATSSLWGNRAEDEQYF. CDR3 sequence (DNA): TGTGCCACCAGCAGCCTCTGGGGAAACAGGGCAGAGGACGAGCAGTACTTC. The variable domain in full, with the rest retrieved from reference TRBV15 and TRBJ2-7, is DAMVIQNPRYQVTQFGKPVTLSCSQTLNHNVMYWYQQKSSQAPKLLFHYYDKDFNNEADTPDNFQSRRPNTSFCFLDIRSPGLGDTAMYLCATSSLWGNRAEDEQYFGPGTRLTVT.